This TCR beta chain was sequenced for a study of T cells in Graves' hyperthyroidism and ophthalmopathy. Findings of the study overall: Most thyroid-expanded clonotypes above 0.001 were also found in blood. Ophthalmopathy cases were set apart from stable hyperthyroidism by a 13 V-J model.

The CDR3 loop spans 18 amino acids. Germline CDR1 is MNHNS and CDR2 is SASEGT. V dropped 3 bases and J dropped 9 bases, with 26 bases sitting between them. Enrolled ophthalmopathy patients presented with a Clinical Activity Score of at least 3, a NOSPECS grade of at least 4, and disease duration under 3 months. In making diagnoses, clinical symptoms, serum thyroxine and TRAb, thyroid ultrasound and orbital computed tomography were all used. As to this clonotype: Its cognate antigen is unknown.

RNA transcripts served as the template for amplifying TCR beta CDR3 regions. Initially, a first-round RT-PCR of the TCR CDR3 employed the HTBI primer set. Using its own MiXCR run on the multiplex PCR reads, TCRdb lists one record per CDR3 protein. The data hold a few hundred thousand distinct CDR3 sequences, with more than 15% observed a single time. Sequenced sample: blood. The genes are TRBV6-1 and TRBJ2-2; weak D call: TRBD2 (6 bases). The receptor was derived from a woman aged 55-70 years with Graves' ophthalmopathy. The CDR3 DNA is TGTGCCAGCAGTGATACTCGACCGGCGGTATGGGAGGTCCGGGAGCTGTTTTTT. It encodes CASSDTRPAVWEVRELFF.